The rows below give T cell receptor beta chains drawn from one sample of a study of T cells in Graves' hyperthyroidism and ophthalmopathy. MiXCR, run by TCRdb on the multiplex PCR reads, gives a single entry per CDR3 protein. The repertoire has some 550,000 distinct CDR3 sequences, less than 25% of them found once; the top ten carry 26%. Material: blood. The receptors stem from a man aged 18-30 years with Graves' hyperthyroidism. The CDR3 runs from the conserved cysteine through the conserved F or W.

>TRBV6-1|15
CASSPLAGGVGEQYF
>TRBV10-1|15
CASSEVAGEFGELFF
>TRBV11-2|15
CASSLPTRGQHEQYF
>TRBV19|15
CASSIQGLSSYGYTF
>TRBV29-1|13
CSVGGGSGNTIYF
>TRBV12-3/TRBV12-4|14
CASSFGTSGYEQYF
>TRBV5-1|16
CASSQGQDLTFTEAFF
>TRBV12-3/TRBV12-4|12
CASSWTLYEQYF
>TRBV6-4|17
CASLLDLRNEGNQPQHF
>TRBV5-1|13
CASSLSTGAEQYF
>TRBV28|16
CASSLGGMFMNTEAFF
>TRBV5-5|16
CASSLADRVVDQPQHF